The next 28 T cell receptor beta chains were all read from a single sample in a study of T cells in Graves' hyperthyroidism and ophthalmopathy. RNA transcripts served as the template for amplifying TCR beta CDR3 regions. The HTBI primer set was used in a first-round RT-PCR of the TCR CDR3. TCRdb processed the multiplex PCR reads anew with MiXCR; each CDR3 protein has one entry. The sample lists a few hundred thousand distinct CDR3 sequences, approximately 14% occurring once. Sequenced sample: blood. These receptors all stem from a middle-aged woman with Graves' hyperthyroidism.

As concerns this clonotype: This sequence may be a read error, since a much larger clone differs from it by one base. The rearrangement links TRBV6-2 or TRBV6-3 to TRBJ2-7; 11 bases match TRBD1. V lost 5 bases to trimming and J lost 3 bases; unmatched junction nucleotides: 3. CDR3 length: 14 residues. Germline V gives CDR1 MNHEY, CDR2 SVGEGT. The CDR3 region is CASSDGTGGYEQYF. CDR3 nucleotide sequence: TGTGCCAGCAGTGACGGGACAGGGGGCTACGAGCAGTACTTC.

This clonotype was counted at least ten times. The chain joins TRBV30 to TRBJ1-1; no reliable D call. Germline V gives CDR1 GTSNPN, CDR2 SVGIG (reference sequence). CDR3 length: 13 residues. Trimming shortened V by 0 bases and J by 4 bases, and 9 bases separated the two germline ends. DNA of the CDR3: TGTGCCTGGAGTGTGTGGTCCGGCACTGAAGCTTTCTTT. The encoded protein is CAWSVWSGTEAFF.

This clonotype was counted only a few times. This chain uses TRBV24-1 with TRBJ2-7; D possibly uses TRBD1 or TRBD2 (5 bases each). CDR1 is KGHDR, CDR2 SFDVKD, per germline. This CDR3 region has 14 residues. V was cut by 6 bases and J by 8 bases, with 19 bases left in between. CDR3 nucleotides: TGTGCCACCAGTACGAGCCGGGACGGATGGCAGCAGTACTTC. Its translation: CATSTSRDGWQQYF.

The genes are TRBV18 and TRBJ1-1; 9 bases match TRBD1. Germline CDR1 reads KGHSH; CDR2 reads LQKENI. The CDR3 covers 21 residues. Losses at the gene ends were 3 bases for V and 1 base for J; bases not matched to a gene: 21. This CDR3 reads CASSPSLDLVDRGLWNTEAFF. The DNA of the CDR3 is TGTGCCAGCTCACCGTCCCTTGATCTAGTGGACAGGGGTTTGTGGAACACTGAAGCTTTCTTT.

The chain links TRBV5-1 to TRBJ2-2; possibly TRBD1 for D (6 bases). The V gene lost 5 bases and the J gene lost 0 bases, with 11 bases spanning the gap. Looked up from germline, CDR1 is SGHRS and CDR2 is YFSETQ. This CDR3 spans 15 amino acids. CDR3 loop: CASRGAPPNTGELFF. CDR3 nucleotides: TGCGCCAGCAGGGGGGCGCCGCCGAACACCGGGGAGCTGTTTTTT.

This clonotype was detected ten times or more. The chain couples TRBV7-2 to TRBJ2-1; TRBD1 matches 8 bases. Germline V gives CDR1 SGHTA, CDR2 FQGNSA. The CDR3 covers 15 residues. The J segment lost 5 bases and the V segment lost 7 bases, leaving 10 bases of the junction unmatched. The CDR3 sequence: CASTNTGTGHNEQFF. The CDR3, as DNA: TGTGCCAGCACCAATACCGGGACAGGTCACAATGAGCAGTTCTTC.

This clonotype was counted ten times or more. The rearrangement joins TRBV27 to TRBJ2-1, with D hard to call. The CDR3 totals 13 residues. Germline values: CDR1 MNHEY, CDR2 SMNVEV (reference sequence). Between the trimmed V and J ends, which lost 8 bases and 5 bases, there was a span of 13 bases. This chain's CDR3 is CASLDRWDNEQFF. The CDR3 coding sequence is TGTGCCAGCCTGGATCGATGGGACAATGAGCAGTTCTTC.

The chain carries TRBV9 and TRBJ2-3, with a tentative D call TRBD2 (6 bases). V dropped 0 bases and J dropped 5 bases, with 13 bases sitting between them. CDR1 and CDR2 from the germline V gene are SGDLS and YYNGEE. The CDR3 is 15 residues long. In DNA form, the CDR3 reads TGTGCCAGCAGCGTAGAGGGCGGAGGGAGAGATACGCAGTATTTT. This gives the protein CASSVEGGGRDTQYF. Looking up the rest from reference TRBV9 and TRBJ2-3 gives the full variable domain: DSGVTQTPKHLITATGQRVTLRCSPRSGDLSVYWYQQSLDQGLQFLIQYYNGEERAKGNILERFSAQQFPDLHSELNLSSLELGDSALYFCASSVEGGGRDTQYFGPGTRLTVL.

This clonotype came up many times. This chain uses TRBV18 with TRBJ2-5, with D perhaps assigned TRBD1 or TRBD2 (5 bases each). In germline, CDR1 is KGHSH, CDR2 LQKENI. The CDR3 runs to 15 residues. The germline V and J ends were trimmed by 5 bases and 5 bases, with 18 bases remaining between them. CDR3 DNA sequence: TGTGCCAGCTCAAGCCGGGACCTTGACGCTGAGACCCAGTACTTC. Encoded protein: CASSSRDLDAETQYF.

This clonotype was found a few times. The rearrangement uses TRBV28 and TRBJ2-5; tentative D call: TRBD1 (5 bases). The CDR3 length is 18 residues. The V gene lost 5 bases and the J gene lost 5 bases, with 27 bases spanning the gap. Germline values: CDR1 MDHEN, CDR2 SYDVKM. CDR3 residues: CASSPSFYGAQGKETQYF. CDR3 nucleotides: TGTGCCAGCAGTCCCTCTTTTTATGGGGCCCAAGGGAAGGAGACCCAGTACTTC.

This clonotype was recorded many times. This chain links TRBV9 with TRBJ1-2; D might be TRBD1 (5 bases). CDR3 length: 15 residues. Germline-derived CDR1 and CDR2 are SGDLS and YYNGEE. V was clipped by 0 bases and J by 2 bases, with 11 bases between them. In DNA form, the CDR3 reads TGTGCCAGCAGCGTAGGTGGGGCACCAAACTATGGCTACACCTTC. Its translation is CASSVGGAPNYGYTF. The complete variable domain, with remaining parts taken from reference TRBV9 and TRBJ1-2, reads DSGVTQTPKHLITATGQRVTLRCSPRSGDLSVYWYQQSLDQGLQFLIQYYNGEERAKGNILERFSAQQFPDLHSELNLSSLELGDSALYFCASSVGGAPNYGYTFGSGTRLTVV.

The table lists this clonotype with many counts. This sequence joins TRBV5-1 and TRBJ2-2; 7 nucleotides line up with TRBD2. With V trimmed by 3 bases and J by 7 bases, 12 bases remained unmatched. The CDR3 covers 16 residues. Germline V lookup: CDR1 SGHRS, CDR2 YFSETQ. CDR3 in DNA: TGCGCCAGCAGCTACGAGAGCGGGACTTCAGGCGGGGAGCTGTTTTTT. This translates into CASSYESGTSGGELFF. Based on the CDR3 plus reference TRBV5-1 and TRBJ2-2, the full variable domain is KAGVTQTPRYLIKTRGQQVTLSCSPISGHRSVSWYQQTPGQGLQFLFEYFSETQRNKGNFPGRFSGRQFSNSRSEMNVSTLELGDSALYLCASSYESGTSGGELFFGEGSRLTVL.

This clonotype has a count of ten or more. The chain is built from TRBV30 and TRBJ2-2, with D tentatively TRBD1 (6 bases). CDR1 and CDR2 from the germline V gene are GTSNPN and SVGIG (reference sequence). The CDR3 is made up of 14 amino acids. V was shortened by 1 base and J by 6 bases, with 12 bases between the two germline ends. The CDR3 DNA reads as TGTGCCTGGAGTGCGGGACACCCACCCGGGGAGCTGTTTTTT. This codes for CAWSAGHPPGELFF. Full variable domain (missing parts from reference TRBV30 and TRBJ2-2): SQTIHQWPATLVQPVGSPLSLECTVEGTSNPNLYWYRQAAGRGLQLLFYSVGIGQISSEVPQNLSASRPQDRQFILSSKKLLLSDSGFYLCAWSAGHPPGELFFGEGSRLTVL.

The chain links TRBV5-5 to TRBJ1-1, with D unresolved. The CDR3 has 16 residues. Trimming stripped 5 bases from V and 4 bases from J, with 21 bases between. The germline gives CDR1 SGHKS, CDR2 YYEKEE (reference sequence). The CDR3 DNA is TGTGCCAGCAGTTGGCATACGGGGATGGCGAGCACTGAAGCTTTCTTT. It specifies CASSWHTGMASTEAFF. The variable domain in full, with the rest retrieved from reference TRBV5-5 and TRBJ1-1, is DAGVTQSPTHLIKTRGQQVTLRCSPISGHKSVSWYQQVLGQGPQFIFQYYEKEERGRGNFPDRFSARQFPNYSSELNVNALLLGDSALYLCASSWHTGMASTEAFFGQGTRLTVV.

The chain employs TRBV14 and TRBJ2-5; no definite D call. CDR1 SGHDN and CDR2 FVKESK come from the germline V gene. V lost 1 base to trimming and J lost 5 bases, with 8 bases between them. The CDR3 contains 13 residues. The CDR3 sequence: CASSQGFGETQYF. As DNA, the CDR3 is TGTGCCAGCAGCCAAGGCTTTGGGGAGACCCAGTACTTC.

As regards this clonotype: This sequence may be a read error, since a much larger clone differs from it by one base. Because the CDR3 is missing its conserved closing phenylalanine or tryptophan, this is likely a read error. CDR3 bases: TGTGCCAGCAGCTCGGACGGAAGCTCCTACGAGCAGTACCTC. Amino acid sequence: CASSSDGSSYEQYL. V usage is TRBV11-2 and J usage is TRBJ2-7; unclear D gene. Germline CDR1 reads SGHAT; CDR2 reads FQNNGV. The CDR3 is made up of 14 amino acids. Deletions cut 4 bases from V and 0 bases from J, with 10 bases between.

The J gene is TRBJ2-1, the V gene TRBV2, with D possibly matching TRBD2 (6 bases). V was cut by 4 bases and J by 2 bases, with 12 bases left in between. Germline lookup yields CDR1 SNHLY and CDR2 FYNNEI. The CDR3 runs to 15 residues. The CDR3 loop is CASSAGGATYNEQFF. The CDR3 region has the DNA TGTGCCAGCAGTGCCGGCGGGGCCACCTACAATGAGCAGTTCTTC.

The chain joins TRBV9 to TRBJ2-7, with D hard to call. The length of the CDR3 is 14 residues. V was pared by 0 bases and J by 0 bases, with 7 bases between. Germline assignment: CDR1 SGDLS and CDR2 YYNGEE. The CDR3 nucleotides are TGTGCCAGCAGCGTAGAAGGCTTCTCCTACGAGCAGTACTTC. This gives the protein CASSVEGFSYEQYF. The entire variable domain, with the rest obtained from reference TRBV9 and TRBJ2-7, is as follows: DSGVTQTPKHLITATGQRVTLRCSPRSGDLSVYWYQQSLDQGLQFLIQYYNGEERAKGNILERFSAQQFPDLHSELNLSSLELGDSALYFCASSVEGFSYEQYFGPGTRLTVT.

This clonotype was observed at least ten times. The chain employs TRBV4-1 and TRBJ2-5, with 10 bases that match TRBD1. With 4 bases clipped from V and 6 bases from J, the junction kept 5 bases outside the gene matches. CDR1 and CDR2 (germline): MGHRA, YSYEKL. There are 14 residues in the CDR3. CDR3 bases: TGCGCCAGCAGCCTCGGACAGGGGGGAAAGACCCAGTACTTC. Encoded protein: CASSLGQGGKTQYF.

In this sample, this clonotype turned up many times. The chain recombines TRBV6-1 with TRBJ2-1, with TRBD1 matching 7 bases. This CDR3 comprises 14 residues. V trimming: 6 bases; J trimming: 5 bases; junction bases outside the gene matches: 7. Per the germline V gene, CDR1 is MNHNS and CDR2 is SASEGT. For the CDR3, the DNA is TGTGCCAGCAGGAGACAGGGAACCCACAATGAGCAGTTCTTC. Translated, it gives CASRRQGTHNEQFF.

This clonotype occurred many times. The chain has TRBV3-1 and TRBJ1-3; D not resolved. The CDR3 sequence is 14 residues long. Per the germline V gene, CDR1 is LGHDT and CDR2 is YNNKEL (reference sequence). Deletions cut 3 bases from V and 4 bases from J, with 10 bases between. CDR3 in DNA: TGTGCCAGCAGCCAGGGGAGTATAGGAAACACCATATATTTT. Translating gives CASSQGSIGNTIYF. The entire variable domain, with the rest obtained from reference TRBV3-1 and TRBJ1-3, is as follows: DTAVSQTPKYLVTQMGNDKSIKCEQNLGHDTMYWYKQDSKKFLKIMFSYNNKELIINETVPNRFSPKSPDKAHLNLHINSLELGDSAVYFCASSQGSIGNTIYFGEGSWLTVV.

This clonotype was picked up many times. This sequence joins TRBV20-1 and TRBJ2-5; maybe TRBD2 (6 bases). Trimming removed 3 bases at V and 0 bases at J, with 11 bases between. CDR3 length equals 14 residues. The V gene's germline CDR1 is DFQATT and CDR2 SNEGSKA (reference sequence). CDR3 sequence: CSASNREYQETQYF. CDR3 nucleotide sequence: TGCAGTGCTAGTAATCGGGAGTACCAAGAGACCCAGTACTTC.

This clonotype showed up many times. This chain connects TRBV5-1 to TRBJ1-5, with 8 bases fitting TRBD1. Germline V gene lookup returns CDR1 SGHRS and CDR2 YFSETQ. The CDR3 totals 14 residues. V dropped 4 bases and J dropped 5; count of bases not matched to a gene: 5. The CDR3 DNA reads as TGCGCCAGCAGCGCAGGGGGCTTGGATCAGCCCCAGCATTTT. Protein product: CASSAGGLDQPQHF.

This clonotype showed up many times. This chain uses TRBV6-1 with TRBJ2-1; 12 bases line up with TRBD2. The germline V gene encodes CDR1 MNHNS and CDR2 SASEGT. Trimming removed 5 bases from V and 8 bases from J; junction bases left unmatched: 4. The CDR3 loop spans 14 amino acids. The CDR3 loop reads CASSLTSGSDEQFF. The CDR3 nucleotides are TGTGCCAGCAGTTTGACTAGCGGGAGCGATGAGCAGTTCTTC.

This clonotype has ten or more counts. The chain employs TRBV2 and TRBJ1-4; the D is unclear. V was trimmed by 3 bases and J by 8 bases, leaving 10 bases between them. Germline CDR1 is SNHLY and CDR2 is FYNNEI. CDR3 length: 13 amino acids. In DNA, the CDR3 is TGTGCCAGCAGTGATGGACGGAGGGAAAAACTGTTTTTT. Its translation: CASSDGRREKLFF.

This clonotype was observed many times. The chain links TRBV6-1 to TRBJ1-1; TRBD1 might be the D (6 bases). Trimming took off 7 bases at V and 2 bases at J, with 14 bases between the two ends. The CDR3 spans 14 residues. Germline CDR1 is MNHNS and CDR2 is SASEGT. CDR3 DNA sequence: TGTGCCAGCAATAAGGGGGAGGGAAACACTGAAGCTTTCTTT. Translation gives CASNKGEGNTEAFF.

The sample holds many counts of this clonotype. CDR3 sequence: CASTPAGRSYNEQFF. CDR3 coding DNA: TGTGCCAGCACCCCAGCGGGACGCTCCTACAATGAGCAGTTCTTC. V usage is TRBV2 and J usage is TRBJ2-1, with 7 positions matching TRBD2. Per the germline V gene, CDR1 is SNHLY and CDR2 is FYNNEI. V was clipped by 7 bases and J by 0 bases; unmatched bases: 6. The CDR3 covers 15 residues.

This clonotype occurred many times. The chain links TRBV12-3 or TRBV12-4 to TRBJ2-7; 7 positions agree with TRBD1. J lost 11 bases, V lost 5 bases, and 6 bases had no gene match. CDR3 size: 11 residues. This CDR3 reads CASSAGTEKYF. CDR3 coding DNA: TGTGCCAGCAGTGCTGGGACAGAGAAGTACTTC.